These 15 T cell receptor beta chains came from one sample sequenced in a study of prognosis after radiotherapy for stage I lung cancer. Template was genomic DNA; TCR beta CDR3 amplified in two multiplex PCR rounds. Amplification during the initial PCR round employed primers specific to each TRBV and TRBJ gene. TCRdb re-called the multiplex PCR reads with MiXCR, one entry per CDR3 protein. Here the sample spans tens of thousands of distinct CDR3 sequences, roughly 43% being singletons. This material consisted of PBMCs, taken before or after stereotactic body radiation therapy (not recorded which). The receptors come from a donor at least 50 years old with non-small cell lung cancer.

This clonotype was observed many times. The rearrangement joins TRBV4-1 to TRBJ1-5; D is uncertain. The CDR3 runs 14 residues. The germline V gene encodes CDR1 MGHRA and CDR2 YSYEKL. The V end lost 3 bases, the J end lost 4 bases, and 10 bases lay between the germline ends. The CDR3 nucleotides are TGCGCCAGCAGCCACCCTGGTAAGAATCAGCCCCAGCATTTT. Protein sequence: CASSHPGKNQPQHF.

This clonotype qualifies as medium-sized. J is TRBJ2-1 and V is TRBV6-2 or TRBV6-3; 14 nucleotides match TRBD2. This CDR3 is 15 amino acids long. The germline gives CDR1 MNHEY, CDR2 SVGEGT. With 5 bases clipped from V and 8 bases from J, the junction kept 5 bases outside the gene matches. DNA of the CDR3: TGTGCCAGCAGTGGACTAGCGGGGGGAGACGATGAGCAGTTCTTC. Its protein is CASSGLAGGDDEQFF.

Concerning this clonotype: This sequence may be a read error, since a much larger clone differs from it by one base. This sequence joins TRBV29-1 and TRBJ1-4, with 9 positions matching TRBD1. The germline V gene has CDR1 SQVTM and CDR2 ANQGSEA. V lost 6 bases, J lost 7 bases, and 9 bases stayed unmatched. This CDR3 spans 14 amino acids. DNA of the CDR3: TGCAGCGTCGCTACCGGGACAGGGAGTGAAAAACTGTTTTTT. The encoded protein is CSVATGTGSEKLFF.

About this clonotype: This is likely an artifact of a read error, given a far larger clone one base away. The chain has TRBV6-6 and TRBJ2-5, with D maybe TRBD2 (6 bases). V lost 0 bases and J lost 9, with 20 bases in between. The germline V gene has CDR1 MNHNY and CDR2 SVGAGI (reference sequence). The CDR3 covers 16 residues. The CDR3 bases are TGTGCCAGCAGTTACTCGCCGACTGCGCATAGGGAGGCCCAGTACTTC. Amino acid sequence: CASSYSPTAHREAQYF.

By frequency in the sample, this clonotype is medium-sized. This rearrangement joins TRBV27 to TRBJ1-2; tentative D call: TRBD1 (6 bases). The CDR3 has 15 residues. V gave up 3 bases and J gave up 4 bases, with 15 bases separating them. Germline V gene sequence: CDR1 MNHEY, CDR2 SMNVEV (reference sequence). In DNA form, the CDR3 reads TGTGCCAGCAGTTTGACACAGGGCACAGTCTATGGCTACACCTTC. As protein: CASSLTQGTVYGYTF.

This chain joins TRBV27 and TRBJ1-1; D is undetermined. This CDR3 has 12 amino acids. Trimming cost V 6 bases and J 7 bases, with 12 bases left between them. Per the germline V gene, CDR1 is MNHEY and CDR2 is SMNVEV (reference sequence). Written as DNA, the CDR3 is TGTGCCAGCAGCCCGACGGTACGTGAAGCTTTCTTT. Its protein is CASSPTVREAFF.

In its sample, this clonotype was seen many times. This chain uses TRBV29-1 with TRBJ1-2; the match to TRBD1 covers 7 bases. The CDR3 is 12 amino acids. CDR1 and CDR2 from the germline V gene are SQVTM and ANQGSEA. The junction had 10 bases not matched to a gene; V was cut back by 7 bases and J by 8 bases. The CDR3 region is CSGTVDRAGYTF. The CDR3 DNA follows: TGCAGCGGAACTGTTGACAGGGCAGGCTACACCTTC.

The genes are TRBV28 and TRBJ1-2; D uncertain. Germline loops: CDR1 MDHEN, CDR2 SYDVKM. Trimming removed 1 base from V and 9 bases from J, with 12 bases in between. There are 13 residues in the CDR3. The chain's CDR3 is CASSLSGVCCYTF. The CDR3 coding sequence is TGTGCCAGCAGTTTATCTGGGGTCTGCTGCTACACCTTC.

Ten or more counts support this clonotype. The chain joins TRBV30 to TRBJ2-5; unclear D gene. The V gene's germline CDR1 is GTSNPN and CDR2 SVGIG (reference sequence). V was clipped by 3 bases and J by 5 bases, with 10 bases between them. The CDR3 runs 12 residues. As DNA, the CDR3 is TGTGCCTGGAGCATGGGATGGGAGACCCAGTACTTC. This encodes CAWSMGWETQYF.

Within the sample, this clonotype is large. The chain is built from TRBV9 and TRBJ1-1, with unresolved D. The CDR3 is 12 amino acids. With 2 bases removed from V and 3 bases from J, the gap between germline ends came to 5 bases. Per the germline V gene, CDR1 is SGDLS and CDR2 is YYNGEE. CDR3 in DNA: TGTGCCAGCAGCGTTGGGGACACTGAAGCTTTCTTT. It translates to CASSVGDTEAFF.

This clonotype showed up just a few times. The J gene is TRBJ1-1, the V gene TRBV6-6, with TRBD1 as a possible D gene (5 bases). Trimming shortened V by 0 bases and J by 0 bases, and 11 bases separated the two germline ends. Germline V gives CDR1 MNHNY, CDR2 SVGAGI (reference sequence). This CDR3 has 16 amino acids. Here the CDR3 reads CASSYSRGRVNTEAFF. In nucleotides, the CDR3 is TGTGCCAGCAGTTACTCGAGGGGACGGGTGAACACTGAAGCTTTCTTT.

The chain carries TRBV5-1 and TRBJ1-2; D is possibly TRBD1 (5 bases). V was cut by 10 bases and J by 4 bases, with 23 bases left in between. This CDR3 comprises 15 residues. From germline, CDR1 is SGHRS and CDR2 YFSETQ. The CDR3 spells CARRGSPGRPYGYTF. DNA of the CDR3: TGCGCCCGCCGGGGGTCCCCGGGACGGCCCTATGGCTACACCTTC.

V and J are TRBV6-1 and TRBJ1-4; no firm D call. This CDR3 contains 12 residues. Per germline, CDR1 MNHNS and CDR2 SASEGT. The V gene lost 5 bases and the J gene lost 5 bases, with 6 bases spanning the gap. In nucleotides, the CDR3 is TGTGCCAGCAGTCTGGGCAATGAAAAACTGTTTTTT. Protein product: CASSLGNEKLFF.

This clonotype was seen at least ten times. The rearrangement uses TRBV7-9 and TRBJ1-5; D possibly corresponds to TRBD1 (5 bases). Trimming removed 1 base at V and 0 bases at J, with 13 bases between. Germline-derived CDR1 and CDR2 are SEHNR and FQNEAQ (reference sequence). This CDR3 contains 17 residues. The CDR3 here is CASSLGGRGYSNQPQHF. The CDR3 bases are TGTGCCAGCAGCTTAGGTGGACGGGGGTATAGCAATCAGCCCCAGCATTTT.

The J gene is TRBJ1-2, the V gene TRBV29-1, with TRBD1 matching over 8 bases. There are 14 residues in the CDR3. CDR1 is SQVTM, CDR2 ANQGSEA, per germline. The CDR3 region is CSAPGTGGNYGYTF. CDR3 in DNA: TGCAGTGCGCCCGGGACAGGAGGCAACTATGGCTACACCTTC.